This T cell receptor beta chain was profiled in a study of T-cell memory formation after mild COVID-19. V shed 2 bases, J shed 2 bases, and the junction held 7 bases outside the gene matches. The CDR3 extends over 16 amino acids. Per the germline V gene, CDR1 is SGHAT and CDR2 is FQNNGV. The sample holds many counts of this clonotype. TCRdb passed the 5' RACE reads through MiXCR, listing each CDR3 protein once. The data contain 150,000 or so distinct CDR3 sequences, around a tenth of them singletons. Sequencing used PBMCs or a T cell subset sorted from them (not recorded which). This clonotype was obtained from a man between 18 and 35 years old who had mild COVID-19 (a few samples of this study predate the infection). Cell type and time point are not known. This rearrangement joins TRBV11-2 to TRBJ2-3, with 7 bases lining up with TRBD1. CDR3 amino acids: CASSLPRGLSTDTQYF. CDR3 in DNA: TGTGCCAGCAGCTTACCGAGGGGGCTTTCCACAGATACGCAGTATTTT.